This TCR beta chain was recorded in a study of blood T cell repertoires in COVID-19. Assay: immunoSEQ multiplex PCR; the TCRdb copy retains only in-frame clones and omits some. The table has about 81,000 clones, just over 85% seen once. Sequenced: peripheral blood. This TCR derives from an elderly woman with acute or convalescent COVID-19.

The chain's CDR3 is CASSEGLVSYEQYF. In nucleotides, the CDR3 is TGTGCCAGCAGTGAAGGACTGGTCTCCTACGAGCAGTACTTC. J is TRBJ2-7 and V is TRBV6-1; no reliable D call. The V gene lost 1 base and the J gene lost 0 bases, with 7 bases spanning the gap. CDR3 length: 14 residues. Germline assignment: CDR1 MNHNS and CDR2 SASEGT.